The clone carrying this T cell receptor (beta chain) was found a few times. Its antigen is not identified. The data are from a study of T-cell memory formation after mild COVID-19. Whole-study findings and limits: Pre-infection memory held some responding clones, suggesting pre-existing cross-reactive T cells responded.

Using its own MiXCR run on the 5' RACE reads, TCRdb lists one record per CDR3 protein. The sample yields about 170,000 distinct CDR3 sequences, approximately 13% seen once. The germline gives CDR1 LGHDT, CDR2 YNNKEL (reference sequence). The CDR3 runs to 14 residues. V was clipped by 0 bases and J by 8 bases, with 11 bases between them. The receptor comes from a young man who had mild COVID-19 (a few samples of this study predate the infection). Cell type and time point are not known. This chain connects TRBV3-1 to TRBJ2-1; D not certain. Source material: PBMCs or a T cell subset sorted from them (not recorded which). The CDR3 is CASSQESRDDEQFF. The CDR3 DNA is TGTGCCAGCAGCCAAGAATCGAGAGACGATGAGCAGTTCTTC.